One sample yielded the 13 T cell receptor beta chains listed below, sequenced in a study of cytomegalovirus exposure and HLA in healthy donors. The study ran its PCR with 60 Vbeta and 13 Jbeta primers. Assay: immunoSEQ multiplex PCR; the TCRdb copy retains only in-frame clones and omits some. The sample yields 84,000 or so clones, roughly 80% seen once. Sequences were obtained from PBMCs. These receptors originate from a human donor in good health.

The CDR3 protein is CASRTVDSNQPQHF. CDR3 nucleotide sequence: TGTGCCAGCCGGACAGTTGATAGCAATCAGCCCCAGCATTTT. The rearrangement links TRBV27 to TRBJ1-5; TRBD1 is a possible D gene (6 bases). The germline CDR1 and CDR2 sequences are MNHEY and SMNVEV (reference sequence). Between the trimmed V and J ends, which lost 8 bases and 0 bases, there was a span of 11 bases. The CDR3 covers 14 residues.

V usage is TRBV9 and J usage is TRBJ1-1, with D hard to call. Germline V gene data show CDR1 as SGDLS and CDR2 as YYNGEE. This CDR3 has 13 residues. Trimming took off 0 bases at V and 6 bases at J, with 9 bases between the two ends. The CDR3: CASSVVETSEAFF. The DNA of the CDR3 is TGTGCCAGCAGCGTAGTTGAGACTTCTGAAGCTTTCTTT.

This sequence joins TRBV25-1 and TRBJ2-5; TRBD2 matches 10 bases. The CDR3 is 14 residues long. V trimming: 8 bases; J trimming: 5 bases; junction bases outside the gene matches: 8. CDR1 and CDR2 from the germline V gene are MGHDK and SYGVNS. CDR3 protein: CASSSGGALETQYF. The CDR3 nucleotides read TGTGCCAGCTCAAGCGGGGGGGCATTGGAGACCCAGTACTTC.

The rearrangement links TRBV10-3 to TRBJ1-1, with D possibly TRBD1 on 6 matching bases. Per the germline V gene, CDR1 is ENHRY and CDR2 is SYGVKD. The CDR3 consists of 13 residues. V was pared by 9 bases and J by 2 bases, with 13 bases between. CDR3 sequence reads: CAISDSLNTEAFF. The CDR3 DNA follows: TGTGCCATTTCGGACAGCTTAAACACTGAAGCTTTCTTT.

This sequence joins TRBV10-3 and TRBJ1-3, with D tentatively TRBD1 (6 bases). V was clipped by 4 bases and J by 0 bases, with 13 bases between them. Germline values: CDR1 ENHRY, CDR2 SYGVKD. This CDR3 has 16 amino acids. This chain's CDR3 is CAISGPDSRSGNTIYF. CDR3 sequence (DNA): TGTGCCATCAGTGGTCCGGACAGCCGCTCTGGAAACACCATATATTTT.

The chain carries TRBV4-1 and TRBJ1-5; 7 bases agree with TRBD1. V was pared by 3 bases and J by 4 bases, with 0 bases of the junction left unmatched. The CDR3 runs to 13 residues. CDR1 is MGHRA and CDR2 is YSYEKL in the germline V gene. CDR3 coding DNA: TGCGCCAGCAGCCAGGACAGGAATCAGCCCCAGCATTTT. As protein: CASSQDRNQPQHF.

V usage is TRBV7-6 and J usage is TRBJ1-4; D not resolved. Germline CDR1 reads SGHVS; CDR2 reads FNYEAQ. This CDR3 has 14 residues. Trimming cost V 2 bases and J 0 bases, with 4 bases left between them. This chain's CDR3 is CASSLQSTNEKLFF. CDR3 nucleotides: TGTGCCAGCAGCTTACAGTCAACTAATGAAAAACTGTTTTTT.

The rearrangement links TRBV15 to TRBJ1-5; maybe TRBD1 (5 bases). This CDR3 has 15 amino acids. Trimming removed 5 bases from V and 4 bases from J, with 15 bases in between. Germline CDR1 reads LNHNV; CDR2 reads YYDKDF (reference sequence). The DNA for the CDR3 is TGTGCCACCAGCGTCCGGGTGGGGGGGAATCAGCCCCAGCATTTT. This translates into CATSVRVGGNQPQHF.

The chain couples TRBV2 to TRBJ2-1; D perhaps matches TRBD2 (7 bases). The CDR3 spans 12 residues. The ends were cut back, 8 bases at V and 4 bases at J, with 9 bases in the middle. The germline V gene encodes CDR1 SNHLY and CDR2 FYNNEI. Written as DNA, the CDR3 is TGTGCCAGCGGGGGGGCTTACAATGAGCAGTTCTTC. This translates into CASGGAYNEQFF. Using reference TRBV2 and TRBJ2-1 for the parts outside the CDR3, the full variable domain is EPEVTQTPSHQVTQMGQEVILRCVPISNHLYFYWYRQILGQKVEFLVSFYNNEISEKSEIFDDQFSVERPDGSNFTLKIRSTKLEDSAMYFCASGGAYNEQFFGPGTRLTVL.

The chain recombines TRBV7-2 with TRBJ1-5, with unresolved D. The CDR3 has 14 amino acids. The V end lost 3 bases, the J end lost 2 bases, and 8 bases lay between the germline ends. Germline V gene lookup returns CDR1 SGHTA and CDR2 FQGNSA. This chain's CDR3 is CASSLTPGNQPQHF. The CDR3 DNA reads TGTGCCAGCAGCTTGACACCGGGCAATCAGCCCCAGCATTTT.

This clone was seen once. CDR3 sequence: CASRAAGTGSYEQYF. CDR3 sequence (DNA): TGTGCCAGCAGGGCTGCCGGGACAGGTAGCTACGAGCAGTACTTC. The chain couples TRBV6-5 to TRBJ2-7; 8 bases agree with TRBD1. CDR3 length: 15 amino acids. Losses at the gene ends were 6 bases for V and 3 bases for J; bases not matched to a gene: 10. CDR1 and CDR2 from the germline V gene are MNHEY and SVGAGI.

This rearrangement joins TRBV5-4 to TRBJ1-1; D is unclear. The CDR3 spans 13 residues. V lost 7 bases, J lost 3 bases, and 13 bases lay in between. Germline-derived CDR1 and CDR2 are SGHNT and YYREEE (reference sequence). This CDR3 is CASLDSGDTEAFF. CDR3 DNA sequence: TGTGCCAGCCTTGACTCCGGGGACACTGAAGCTTTCTTT.

The chain recombines TRBV5-1 with TRBJ2-3; D gene ambiguous. The CDR3 is 12 residues long. V was clipped by 4 bases and J by 2 bases, with 5 bases between them. Germline-derived CDR1 and CDR2 are SGHRS and YFSETQ. CDR3 in amino acids: CASSHNTDTQYF. The CDR3 DNA reads TGCGCCAGCAGCCACAACACAGATACGCAGTATTTT.